The present entry profiles one T cell receptor beta chain with its context. These data are taken from a study of CD8 T cells in Susac syndrome. A quantity of about 0.5 to 1 ug RNA underwent reverse transcription using random hexamers. MiXCR was run by TCRdb on the immunoSEQ multiplex PCR reads, yielding one entry per CDR3 protein. Found here are 50,000 to 65,000 distinct CDR3 sequences, 85% to 95% of them singletons; the top ten hold 0.2%. The CDR3 has 16 amino acids. V was pared by 7 bases and J by 6 bases, with 13 bases of the junction left unmatched. CDR1 is SEHNR, CDR2 FQNEAQ, per germline (reference sequence).

Sequencing was performed on CD8+ T cells from PBMCs. The sequence was obtained from a human donor in good health. This chain connects TRBV7-9 to TRBJ2-1; 9 bases line up with TRBD1. The CDR3 sequence is CASTPLGQGNINEQFF. Written as DNA, the CDR3 is TGTGCCAGCACCCCCTTGGGACAGGGTAATATCAATGAGCAGTTCTTC.